This T cell receptor beta chain was identified during a study of response to subunit inactivated influenza vaccine. With respect to this clonotype: Its antigen is not identified.

Study results and limitations: After each seasonal influenza vaccination, few new T cells are recruited, the authors suggested.

TCRdb re-called the RT-PCR reads through MiXCR, storing one row per CDR3 protein. The repertoire includes 250,000 to 350,000 distinct CDR3 sequences, around 20% of them detected once, and 10% sits in the top ten. The TCR comes from a man between 50 and 69 years old who received an inactivated influenza vaccine. Sequences were derived from PBMCs from blood, sampled 21 months after vaccination.

The CDR3 DNA sequence: TGCAGCGTTGAAGAAGGTTGGGAGGACCCGTACAATGAGCAGTTCTTC. This encodes CSVEEGWEDPYNEQFF. The V call is TRBV29-1, the J call TRBJ2-1, with D perhaps matching TRBD2 (6 bases). The germline gives CDR1 SQVTM, CDR2 ANQGSEA. V was shortened by 0 bases and J by 4 bases, with 16 bases between the two germline ends. CDR3 length equals 16 residues.